This TCR beta chain stems from a study of cytomegalovirus exposure and HLA in healthy donors. Overall study results and limits: Reports state that TCR beta sequences accurately predicted most subjects' HLA-A and HLA-B alleles. It was in a later analysis that TCR association rates were seen to vary by HLA locus, highest for DRB1 and lowest for HLA-C.

Those who donated were healthy bone marrow donors. Germline CDR1 and CDR2: LNHDA and SQIVND (reference sequence). V lost 3 bases to trimming and J lost 9 bases; unmatched junction nucleotides: 7. The CDR3 spans 14 residues. Points on this clone: Its antigen is unidentified.

PCR amplification relied on 60 Vbeta primers (plus 13 Jbeta primers). Only in-frame clones appear in the TCRdb table, and some are missing; sequencing was by immunoSEQ multiplex PCR. The repertoire has roughly 140,000 clones, over 60% of them found once; the top ten carry 3%. The sequence came from a woman in her 30s in good health and CMV-seropositive. Sequenced material: PBMCs. The V gene is TRBV19, the J gene TRBJ2-1; TRBD2 agrees at 8 bases. This CDR3 reads CASSMNSGTGEQFF. CDR3 coding DNA: TGTGCCAGTAGTATGAATAGCGGGACTGGTGAGCAGTTCTTC. The full variable domain, with the rest looked up from reference TRBV19 and TRBJ2-1, is DGGITQSPKYLFRKEGQNVTLSCEQNLNHDAMYWYRQDPGQGLRLIYYSQIVNDFQKGDIAEGYSVSREKKESFPLTVTSAQKNPTAFYLCASSMNSGTGEQFFGPGTRLTVL.